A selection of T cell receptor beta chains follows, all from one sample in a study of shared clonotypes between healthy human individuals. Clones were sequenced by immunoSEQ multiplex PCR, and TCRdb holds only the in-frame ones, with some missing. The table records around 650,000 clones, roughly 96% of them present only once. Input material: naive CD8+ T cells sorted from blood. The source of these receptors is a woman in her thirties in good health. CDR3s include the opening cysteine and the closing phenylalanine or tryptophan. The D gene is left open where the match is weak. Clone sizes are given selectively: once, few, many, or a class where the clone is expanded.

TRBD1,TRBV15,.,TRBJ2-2,TGTGCCACCAGCAGGGGACAGGCGACGAACACCGGGGAGCTGTTTTTT,CATSRGQATNTGELFF
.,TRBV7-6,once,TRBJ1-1,TGTGCCAGCAGCTTATACTCAGGGACAAAGAACACTGAAGCTTTCTTT,CASSLYSGTKNTEAFF
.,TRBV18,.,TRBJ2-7,TGTGCCAGCTCACCACCGGGCAGCTGGGGAAGCTACGAGCAGTACTTC,CASSPPGSWGSYEQYF
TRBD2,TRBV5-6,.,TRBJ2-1,TGTGCCAGCAGCTCAGGACTAGCGGGAGTGGGCAACAATGAGCAGTTCTTC,CASSSGLAGVGNNEQFF
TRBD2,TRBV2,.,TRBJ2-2,TGTGCCAGCAGCACGACTAGCGGGAAGGCTGAAATCGGGGAGCTGTTTTTT,CASSTTSGKAEIGELFF
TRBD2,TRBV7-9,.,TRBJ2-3,TGTGCCACCCGGACTAGCGGAATTGTAGATACGCAGTATTTT,CATRTSGIVDTQYF
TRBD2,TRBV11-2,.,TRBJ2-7,TGTGCCAGCAGCTTGGGACTAGCGTACGAGCAGTACTTC,CASSLGLAYEQYF
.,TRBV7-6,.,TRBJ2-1,TGTGCCAGCAGCTTGAAGCGCGAGTCCTACAATGAGCAGTTCTTC,CASSLKRESYNEQFF
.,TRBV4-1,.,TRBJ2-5,TGCGCCAGCAGCCTGCGCGTTCGGGGGAAAGAGACCCAGTACTTC,CASSLRVRGKETQYF
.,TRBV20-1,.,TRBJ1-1,TGCAGTGTCCTGCAGGTAACTGAAGCTTTCTTT,CSVLQVTEAFF
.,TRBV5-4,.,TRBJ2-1,TGTGCCAGCAGCTTGGGCAACAATGAGCAGTTCTTC,CASSLGNNEQFF
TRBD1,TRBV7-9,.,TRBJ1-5,TGTGCCAGCAGCCGGGGGACAGGGGGGCTGTCGCCCCAGCATTTT,CASSRGTGGLSPQHF
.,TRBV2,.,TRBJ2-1,TGTGCCAGCAGCGGCGTCTCCAGTTGGGATGAGCAGTTCTTC,CASSGVSSWDEQFF
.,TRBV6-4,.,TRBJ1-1,TGTGCCAGCAGTGAAACCCCCGGACCGGGCACTGAAGCTTTCTTT,CASSETPGPGTEAFF
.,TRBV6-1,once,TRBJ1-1,TGTGCCAGCAGTGAAGCCAGAAGGGGGGGCATGAACACTGAAGCTTTCTTT,CASSEARRGGMNTEAFF
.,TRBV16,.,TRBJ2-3,TGTGCCAGCAGCCTATCAGCGGCAGATACGCAGTATTTT,CASSLSAADTQYF
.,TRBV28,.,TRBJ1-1,TGTGCCAGCAGTTTACTATCTGAAGCTTTCTTT,CASSLLSEAFF
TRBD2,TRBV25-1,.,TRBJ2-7,TGTGCCAGCAGTGCAGACGGGACTAGCGGCTACGAGCAGTACTTC,CASSADGTSGYEQYF
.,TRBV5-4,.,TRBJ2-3,TGTGCCAGCACAACTAGGGCGGGTTCAGATACGCAGTATTTT,CASTTRAGSDTQYF
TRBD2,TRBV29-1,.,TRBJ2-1,TGCAGCGGGCTAGCGGGAGGGAGCTACAATGAGCAGTTCTTC,CSGLAGGSYNEQFF
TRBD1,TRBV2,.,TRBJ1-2,TGTGCCAGCAGGGGGGACAGGAGGGTTAACTATGGCTACACCTTC,CASRGDRRVNYGYTF
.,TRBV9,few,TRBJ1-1,TGTGCCAGCAGCCTGGACGTGAACACTGAAGCTTTCTTT,CASSLDVNTEAFF
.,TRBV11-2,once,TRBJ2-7,TGTGCCAGCAGCTTAGGCTCGACCTACGAGCAGTACTTC,CASSLGSTYEQYF
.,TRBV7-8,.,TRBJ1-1,TGTGCCAGCAGCCCCCCCGGGACGGCGAACACTGAAGCTTTCTTT,CASSPPGTANTEAFF
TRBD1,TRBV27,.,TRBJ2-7,TGTGCCAGCAGTTCGGACAGGTTAAGCTACGAGCAGTACTTC,CASSSDRLSYEQYF
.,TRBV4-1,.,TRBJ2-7,TGCGCCAGCAGCCAAGGGGGAGGGGGCAAGAACGAGCAGTACTTC,CASSQGGGGKNEQYF
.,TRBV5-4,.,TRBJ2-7,TGTGCCAGCAGCTTTTGGGGATCGTACGAGCAGTACTTC,CASSFWGSYEQYF
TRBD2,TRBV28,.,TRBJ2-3,TGTGCCAGCAGCCCGGGGCTAGCGGGCACAGATACGCAGTATTTT,CASSPGLAGTDTQYF
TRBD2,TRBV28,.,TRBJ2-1,TGTGCCAGCAGTCCGTTAGCGGGAGGGAATGAGCAGTTCTTC,CASSPLAGGNEQFF
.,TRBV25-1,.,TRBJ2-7,TGTGCCAGCAGTGAAAGGGGAGGTGGCTACGAGCAGTACTTC,CASSERGGGYEQYF
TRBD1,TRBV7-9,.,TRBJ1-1,TGTGCCAGCAGCCCAGGACAGGAGGCTTTCTTT,CASSPGQEAFF